A single sample is the source of the 23 T cell receptor beta chains below, sequenced in a study of T-cell reconstitution after alpha-beta-depleted transplantation in children. Unique molecular identifiers were incorporated during preparation of the TCRbeta library. Via MiXCR, TCRdb re-called the PCR reads, giving one row per CDR3 protein. The sample yields 450,000 to 550,000 distinct CDR3 sequences, about an eighth seen once. Specimen: PBMCs, mostly from graft donor cells, collected 180 days after TCRalphabeta/CD19-depleted stem cell transplant. These receptors all come from a female patient aged 2-10 years who had a stem cell transplant for aplastic anemia, so the T cells may come from the graft donor.

This clonotype came up a few times. The V gene is TRBV5-6, the J gene TRBJ2-2, with D maybe TRBD1 (6 bases). The CDR3 extends over 13 amino acids. The germline CDR1 and CDR2 sequences are SGHDT and YYEEEE. Between the trimmed V and J ends, which lost 4 bases and 7 bases, there was a span of 11 bases. The CDR3 nucleotides are TGTGCCAGCAGCGCTACAGGGATCGGGGAGCTGTTTTTT. Its translation: CASSATGIGELFF.

This clonotype came up a few times. The chain has TRBV7-9 and TRBJ1-6, with D possibly matching TRBD1 (6 bases). CDR3 length: 16 residues. CDR1 is SEHNR, CDR2 FQNEAQ, per germline (reference sequence). V lost 5 bases and J lost 0, with 11 bases in between. CDR3 in DNA: TGTGCCAGCAGCCCAGGGGCGAGCTCCTATAATTCACCCCTCCACTTT. It is translated as CASSPGASSYNSPLHF.

This chain links TRBV20-1 with TRBJ1-1, with D maybe TRBD1 (5 bases). The ends were cut back, 1 base at V and 3 bases at J, with 12 bases in the middle. The CDR3 runs to 14 residues. Germline V gives CDR1 DFQATT, CDR2 SNEGSKA (reference sequence). The CDR3 DNA follows: TGCAGTGCTAGAGTAGGACATGCCCACACTGAAGCTTTCTTT. It translates to CSARVGHAHTEAFF.

This clonotype was found a few times. This chain uses TRBV30 with TRBJ1-2; no firm D call. The CDR3 covers 13 residues. CDR1 and CDR2 from the germline V gene are GTSNPN and SVGIG (reference sequence). The ends were cut back, 1 base at V and 3 bases at J, with 9 bases in the middle. The CDR3 bases are TGTGCCTGGAGTGGGTTCCGATACTATGGCTACACCTTC. Translating it yields CAWSGFRYYGYTF.

This clonotype has just a few counts. V gene TRBV25-1 combines with J gene TRBJ2-2; D perhaps matches TRBD1 (6 bases). The CDR3 length is 16 residues. Germline CDR1 and CDR2: MGHDK and SYGVNS. The ends were cut back, 2 bases at V and 2 bases at J, with 12 bases in the middle. The CDR3 loop is CASSERGTVNTGELFF. The CDR3 nucleotides are TGTGCCAGCAGTGAAAGGGGGACGGTAAACACCGGGGAGCTGTTTTTT.

This clonotype came up a few times. V and J are TRBV15 and TRBJ2-2; 8 bases match TRBD2. CDR3 length equals 17 residues. Germline V gene data show CDR1 as LNHNV and CDR2 as YYDKDF (reference sequence). V was clipped by 0 bases and J by 5 bases; unmatched bases: 8. The CDR3 sequence: CATSRDRREGRTGELFF. CDR3 DNA: TGTGCCACCAGCAGAGATCGACGGGAGGGCCGAACCGGGGAGCTGTTTTTT.

V is TRBV6-1 and J is TRBJ1-6, with 10 bases fitting TRBD1. V lost 5 bases, J lost 7 bases, and 5 bases stayed unmatched. Germline-derived CDR1 and CDR2 are MNHNS and SASEGT. There are 15 residues in the CDR3. Here the CDR3 reads CASSRGTGENSPLHF. For the CDR3, the DNA is TGTGCCAGCAGTAGAGGGACAGGGGAAAATTCACCCCTCCACTTT.

This clonotype was detected a few times. The V and J genes are TRBV25-1 and TRBJ2-1; tentatively, D is TRBD2 (5 bases). Germline lookup yields CDR1 MGHDK and CDR2 SYGVNS. V lost 7 bases to trimming and J lost 9 bases, with 16 bases between them. The CDR3 covers 13 residues. CDR3 sequence reads: CASIPGSSSEQFF. The CDR3 nucleotides read TGTGCCAGCATTCCGGGGAGTTCTAGTGAGCAGTTCTTC.

This clonotype has at least ten counts. The chain carries TRBV7-9 and TRBJ2-3; TRBD2 matches at 13 bases. CDR3 length equals 15 residues. CDR1 is SEHNR and CDR2 is FQNEAQ in the germline V gene (reference sequence). The J segment lost 4 bases and the V segment lost 5 bases, leaving 3 bases of the junction unmatched. CDR3 in amino acids: CASSQGLAGADTQYF. The CDR3 bases are TGTGCCAGCAGCCAAGGACTAGCGGGAGCAGATACGCAGTATTTT.

The chain carries TRBV5-5 and TRBJ2-6; D uncertain. With 0 bases removed from V and 2 bases from J, the gap between germline ends came to 9 bases. The CDR3 runs to 16 residues. Germline lookup yields CDR1 SGHKS and CDR2 YYEKEE (reference sequence). CDR3 residues: CASSLVRITGANVLTF. The CDR3 DNA reads TGTGCCAGCAGCTTGGTGCGGATTACTGGGGCCAACGTCCTGACTTTC.

This clonotype has just a few counts. This chain links TRBV28 with TRBJ1-1; no firm D call. The CDR3 loop spans 12 amino acids. V was clipped by 6 bases and J by 4 bases, with 9 bases between them. The germline gives CDR1 MDHEN, CDR2 SYDVKM. The CDR3 sequence is CASREELTEAFF. CDR3 DNA sequence: TGTGCCAGCAGAGAGGAGCTCACTGAAGCTTTCTTT.

The genes are TRBV7-9 and TRBJ1-1; D unresolved. The CDR3 is made up of 11 amino acids. The V gene's germline CDR1 is SEHNR and CDR2 FQNEAQ (reference sequence). V lost 10 bases to trimming and J lost 5 bases, with 11 bases between them. The CDR3: CATTPGTEAFF. Here the CDR3 DNA reads TGTGCCACAACCCCGGGGACTGAAGCTTTCTTT.

There are a few counts of this clonotype. CDR3 sequence reads: CASRTGTSGRRREETQYF. CDR3 bases: TGTGCCAGCAGAACCGGGACTAGCGGGAGAAGGAGGGAAGAGACCCAGTACTTC. The rearrangement links TRBV28 to TRBJ2-5; 14 nucleotides align to TRBD2. The J segment lost 3 bases and the V segment lost 6 bases, leaving 12 bases of the junction unmatched. This CDR3 is built from 18 residues. Germline-derived CDR1 and CDR2 are MDHEN and SYDVKM.

Many counts were recorded for this clonotype. The CDR3 coding sequence is TGCAGTGCCCCAAGGGGGGACGAAAAACTGTTTTTT. Its protein product is CSAPRGDEKLFF. The chain recombines TRBV20-1 with TRBJ1-4; D may be TRBD1 (6 bases). Germline V gene sequence: CDR1 DFQATT, CDR2 SNEGSKA (reference sequence). CDR3 length: 12 amino acids. V was shortened by 6 bases and J by 8 bases, with 13 bases between the two germline ends.

This chain joins TRBV5-1 and TRBJ2-3, with unresolved D. The CDR3 has 14 residues. V dropped 4 bases and J dropped 2 bases, with 11 bases sitting between them. The germline V gene has CDR1 SGHRS and CDR2 YFSETQ. CDR3 sequence: CASSTGRITDTQYF. DNA of the CDR3: TGCGCCAGCAGCACCGGACGGATCACAGATACGCAGTATTTT.

This clonotype appeared a few times. The chain couples TRBV6-5 to TRBJ1-5, with D hard to call. Germline CDR1 MNHEY, CDR2 SVGAGI. Trimming left V 6 bases short and J 3 bases short, with 9 bases between. This CDR3 comprises 13 residues. The CDR3 spells CASSNSPNQPQHF. In DNA form, the CDR3 reads TGTGCCAGCAGCAACTCCCCCAATCAGCCCCAGCATTTT.

This clonotype has more than one count but fewer than ten. The chain is built from TRBV5-1 and TRBJ2-7, with 9 nucleotides matching TRBD1. This CDR3 is 16 amino acids long. Germline trimming cut 3 bases from V and 4 bases from J; bases unmatched to any gene: 11. From germline, CDR1 is SGHRS and CDR2 YFSETQ. CDR3 protein: CASSYAGTGTWYEQYF. Written as DNA, the CDR3 is TGCGCCAGCAGCTATGCCGGGACAGGGACATGGTACGAGCAGTACTTC.

This clonotype has a handful of counts. This chain connects TRBV19 to TRBJ2-2, with no clear D. The CDR3 is 16 residues long. Germline-derived CDR1 and CDR2 are LNHDA and SQIVND (reference sequence). The V end was cut by 1 base, the J end by 3 bases, with 12 bases between. CDR3 region: CASSIVASRHTGELFF. The DNA of the CDR3 is TGTGCCAGTAGTATAGTGGCCTCGCGCCACACCGGGGAGCTGTTTTTT. Together with reference TRBV19 and TRBJ2-2, the CDR3 gives the full variable domain: DGGITQSPKYLFRKEGQNVTLSCEQNLNHDAMYWYRQDPGQGLRLIYYSQIVNDFQKGDIAEGYSVSREKKESFPLTVTSAQKNPTAFYLCASSIVASRHTGELFFGEGSRLTVL.

DNA of the CDR3: TGCAGTGCTAGAGATGGCAGGGTAGCCGGGGAGCTGTTTTTT. It translates to CSARDGRVAGELFF. The rearrangement joins TRBV20-1 to TRBJ2-2, with TRBD1 as a possible D gene (5 bases). The ends were cut back, 0 bases at V and 6 bases at J, with 11 bases in the middle. This CDR3 is 14 amino acids long. Germline CDR1 DFQATT, CDR2 SNEGSKA (reference sequence).

The V gene is TRBV29-1, the J gene TRBJ2-5; D remains unclear. The CDR3 has 16 amino acids. Looked up from germline, CDR1 is SQVTM and CDR2 is ANQGSEA. Trimming pared 4 bases from V and 5 bases from J, leaving 23 bases between. CDR3 sequence: CSVAPVKWWGEETQYF. The CDR3 DNA reads TGCAGCGTTGCGCCTGTAAAATGGTGGGGTGAGGAGACCCAGTACTTC.

CDR3: CASSRQTTISSYNEQFF. As DNA, the CDR3 is TGTGCCAGCAGCCGGCAAACGACTATTAGCTCCTACAATGAGCAGTTCTTC. The chain uses TRBV7-8 and TRBJ2-1; the D gene is possibly TRBD2 (5 bases). The CDR3 covers 17 residues. Germline V gene sequence: CDR1 SGHVS, CDR2 FQNEAQ. Trimming removed 5 bases at V and 0 bases at J, with 17 bases between.

This chain connects TRBV9 to TRBJ2-7, with a possible D match to TRBD1 (7 bases). With 3 bases removed from V and 2 bases from J, the gap between germline ends came to 15 bases. Germline CDR1 SGDLS, CDR2 YYNGEE. The CDR3 spans 15 residues. CDR3 amino acids: CASSGGTATPYEQYF. CDR3 in DNA: TGTGCCAGCAGCGGCGGGACAGCTACCCCCTACGAGCAGTACTTC.

This clonotype was recorded a few times. The chain employs TRBV7-9 and TRBJ2-7, with a tentative D call TRBD1 (6 bases). Germline CDR1 is SEHNR and CDR2 is FQNEAQ (reference sequence). The CDR3 runs 14 residues. V dropped 5 bases and J dropped 2 bases, with 13 bases sitting between them. This chain's CDR3 is CASSHTGSPYEQYF. The CDR3 DNA is TGTGCCAGCAGCCATACAGGGAGTCCCTACGAGCAGTACTTC.